The rows below give T cell receptor beta chains drawn from one sample of a study of cytomegalovirus exposure and HLA in healthy donors. Here immunoSEQ multiplex PCR was the method, and the copy in TCRdb shows in-frame clones only, minus some. The data hold 130,000 or so clones, with approximately 80% observed a single time. The material sequenced was PBMCs. Receptors originate from a woman aged 40 to 50 in good health and CMV-seronegative. Each CDR3 is given with its conserved first and last residue. Clone size is stated in some rows and not others, as once, few, many or a class when expanded.

>TRBJ2-1|TRBV11-3|-
CASSSPGLRQFF
>TRBJ2-1|TRBV7-2|-
CASSLAIYNEQFF
>TRBJ2-6|TRBV28|-
CASRTVPSSGANVLTF
>TRBJ1-1|TRBV27|-
CASTTLVGAKGTEAFF
>TRBJ2-7|TRBV6-6|-
CASSYSARKGYEQYF
>TRBJ1-6|TRBV27|-
CATRQGAGGNNSPLHF
>TRBJ1-2|TRBV7-2|-
CASSLLWGQNYGYTF
>TRBJ1-1|TRBV4-1|few
CASTSVGLAEAFF
>TRBJ2-7|TRBV6-6|few
CASGRTEQYF
>TRBJ1-3|TRBV20-1|-
CSAPRGNTIYF
>TRBJ2-3|TRBV28|-
CASSSRGSGSFTDTQYF
>TRBJ2-7|TRBV27|-
CASSFNPPSGSNEQYF
>TRBJ2-5|TRBV27|-
CASRLAGASQETQYF
>TRBJ1-1|TRBV6-1|medium-sized
CASSSRDFTEAFF